Listed here are 21 T cell receptor beta chains from one sample, sequenced in a study of regulatory T cells in long-lasting Graves disease. Time point given: newly diagnosed GD, antithyroid drugs for less than 3 months. Making the TCR library involved RNA that had been extracted from PBMCs. Library construction for TCR beta used iRepertoire HTBI primers and Arm-PCR of CDR3 regions. TCRdb fed the multiplex PCR reads into MiXCR, producing one record per CDR3 protein. In the table there are 360,000 or so distinct CDR3 sequences, over 9.5% of which are singletons. These data were also filed under a second study, of T cells in Graves' hyperthyroidism and ophthalmopathy.

The sample in question was peripheral blood mononuclear cells (PBMCs), obtained at new diagnosis, from a patient treated with antithyroid drugs. Receptors were obtained from a young woman with Graves disease.

This clonotype was detected many times. This rearrangement joins TRBV7-9 to TRBJ2-5; 7 nucleotides line up with TRBD1. The CDR3 sequence is 14 residues long. V trimming: 5 bases; J trimming: 1 base; junction bases outside the gene matches: 4. CDR1 and CDR2 from the germline V gene are SEHNR and FQNEAQ (reference sequence). The CDR3 spells CASSRGQFQETQYF. CDR3 bases: TGTGCCAGCAGCCGGGGACAGTTCCAAGAGACCCAGTACTTC.

The table lists this clonotype with many counts. The V call is TRBV15, the J call TRBJ1-3; D is uncertain. CDR1 and CDR2 (germline): LNHNV, YYDKDF (reference sequence). V lost 3 bases to trimming and J lost 0 bases, with 12 bases between them. The CDR3 is made up of 16 amino acids. The CDR3 DNA follows: TGTGCCACCAGCAGGGCCCCGGGCAGCTCTGGAAACACCATATATTTT. Translation gives CATSRAPGSSGNTIYF.

Turning to this clonotype: Possible read error: a much larger clone is one base away. The rearrangement links TRBV27 to TRBJ1-5, with 7 bases that match TRBD1. The CDR3 totals 14 residues. Germline V lookup: CDR1 MNHEY, CDR2 SMNVEV (reference sequence). CDR3 in amino acids: CASMLQGGDQPRHF. CDR3 in DNA: TGTGCCAGCATGCTCCAGGGGGGTGATCAGCCCCGGCATTTT.

At least ten counts were recorded for this clonotype. The chain carries TRBV29-1 and TRBJ1-1, with D perhaps TRBD1 (6 bases). The CDR3 has 16 amino acids. V dropped 0 bases and J dropped 1 base, with 15 bases sitting between them. Germline assignment: CDR1 SQVTM and CDR2 ANQGSEA. The CDR3: CSVEDYLGTPNTEAFF. In DNA, the CDR3 is TGCAGCGTTGAAGATTATTTGGGGACACCGAACACTGAAGCTTTCTTT.

This clonotype was observed a handful of times. The chain carries TRBV12-3 or TRBV12-4 and TRBJ2-1; possibly TRBD1 or TRBD2 for D (5 bases each). The germline V and J ends were trimmed by 5 bases and 3 bases, with 17 bases remaining between them. There are 16 residues in the CDR3. The CDR3 reads CASSPLIGTHYNEQFF. The CDR3 nucleotides read TGTGCCAGCAGTCCCCTTATCGGGACGCACTACAATGAGCAGTTCTTC.

The V call is TRBV2, the J call TRBJ2-7; D assignment may be TRBD1 or TRBD2 (5 bases each). The CDR3 consists of 14 residues. The germline V gene has CDR1 SNHLY and CDR2 FYNNEI. V lost 4 bases and J lost 5, with 15 bases in between. The CDR3, as DNA: TGTGCCAGCAGTGGGGGCCGGAGGCGCGACGAGCAGTACGTC. Translating gives CASSGGRRRDEQYV.

This chain joins TRBV29-1 and TRBJ1-1; D is uncertain. This CDR3 comprises 11 residues. CDR1 SQVTM and CDR2 ANQGSEA come from the germline V gene. V shed 7 bases and J shed 2 bases, with 8 bases lying between them. The CDR3: CSGTDNTEAFF. The CDR3 bases are TGCAGCGGGACGGATAACACTGAAGCTTTCTTT. Full variable domain (remainder filled in from reference TRBV29-1 and TRBJ1-1): SAVISQKPSRDICQRGTSLTIQCQVDSQVTMMFWYRQQPGQSLTLIATANQGSEATYESGFVIDKFPISRPNLTFSTLTVSNMSPEDSSIYLCSGTDNTEAFFGQGTRLTVV.

This sequence joins TRBV6-2 or TRBV6-3 and TRBJ2-1, with 12 bases lining up with TRBD2. The germline CDR1 and CDR2 sequences are MNHEY and SVGEGT. The J segment lost 6 bases and the V segment lost 2 bases, leaving 8 bases of the junction unmatched. The CDR3 is 17 amino acids. For the CDR3, the DNA is TGTGCCAGCAGTTACACATACCGGACTAGCGGGGTCAATGAGCAGTTCTTC. It translates to CASSYTYRTSGVNEQFF.

This clonotype was counted only a few times. The chain is built from TRBV19 and TRBJ1-1; D not resolved. V lost 3 bases, J lost 0 bases, and 5 bases lay in between. This CDR3 spans 13 amino acids. Germline V gene lookup returns CDR1 LNHDA and CDR2 SQIVND (reference sequence). The CDR3 nucleotides read TGTGCCAGTAGTATCAACCTGAACACTGAAGCTTTCTTT. Protein product: CASSINLNTEAFF.

This chain uses TRBV20-1 with TRBJ1-1; 7 bases agree with TRBD1. Losses at the gene ends were 5 bases for V and 7 bases for J; bases not matched to a gene: 10. Germline lookup yields CDR1 DFQATT and CDR2 SNEGSKA (reference sequence). There are 13 residues in the CDR3. This CDR3 reads CSARDRVRNEAFF. CDR3 bases: TGCAGTGCTCGCGACAGGGTAAGGAATGAAGCTTTCTTT.

This chain uses TRBV12-3 or TRBV12-4 with TRBJ2-1, with 7 nucleotides matching TRBD2. The CDR3 has 13 residues. Trimming removed 6 bases from V and 6 bases from J; junction bases left unmatched: 5. The CDR3 DNA reads TGTGCCAGCAGCCCCCGGACTAGCAATGAGCAGTTCTTC. Amino acid sequence: CASSPRTSNEQFF.

This clonotype was observed many times. The chain is built from TRBV5-4 and TRBJ2-1; D uncertain. Germline-derived CDR1 and CDR2 are SGHNT and YYREEE (reference sequence). V was clipped by 4 bases and J by 0 bases, with 14 bases between them. The CDR3 has 16 residues. CDR3: CASSEVLGSSYNEQFF. The CDR3 nucleotides are TGTGCCAGCAGCGAGGTTCTGGGATCCTCCTACAATGAGCAGTTCTTC.

This clonotype was recorded at least ten times. This chain joins TRBV5-1 and TRBJ2-2; 7 bases align to TRBD1. The CDR3 is 16 residues long. Germline CDR1 SGHRS, CDR2 YFSETQ. J lost 7 bases, V lost 4 bases, and 13 bases had no gene match. CDR3 residues: CASSAFRQGTVGELFF. The CDR3 region has the DNA TGCGCCAGCAGCGCCTTCCGACAGGGTACGGTCGGGGAGCTGTTTTTT.

As regards this clonotype: The junction does not match germline at one end; this may be a read error. The chain has TRBV7-3 and TRBJ2-1; 7 nucleotides match TRBD2. CDR3 length: 17 residues. In germline, CDR1 is SGHTA, CDR2 FQGTGA. DNA for the CDR3: TGTGCCAGCAGCTTAGGCGGGGGTTATTCCTCCCACAATGAGCAGTTCTTC. Its protein is CASSLGGGYSSHNEQFF.

The rearrangement uses TRBV7-8 and TRBJ2-1, with 7 bases that match TRBD2. The CDR3 is 14 residues long. The V segment lost 4 bases and the J segment 8 bases; nucleotides outside the gene matches: 8. From germline, CDR1 is SGHVS and CDR2 FQNEAQ. The CDR3 DNA follows: TGTGCCAGCAGCTCCTGGACTAGTTCGGATGAGCAGTTCTTC. Amino acids: CASSSWTSSDEQFF.

This clonotype has ten or more counts. The J gene is TRBJ2-3, the V gene TRBV28; 10 positions agree with TRBD2. The length of the CDR3 is 14 residues. J was trimmed by 7 bases and V by 4 bases; bases with no gene match: 5. CDR1 and CDR2 (germline): MDHEN, SYDVKM. This CDR3 reads CASSSRLAGYTQYF. CDR3 nucleotides: TGTGCCAGCAGTTCCCGACTAGCGGGTTATACGCAGTATTTT. The variable domain in full, completed from reference TRBV28 and TRBJ2-3, reads DVKVTQSSRYLVKRTGEKVFLECVQDMDHENMFWYRQDPGLGLRLIYFSYDVKMKEKGDIPEGYSVSREKKERFSLILESASTNQTSMYLCASSSRLAGYTQYFGPGTRLTVL.

The chain combines TRBV20-1 with TRBJ1-1; D is ambiguous. V was pared by 0 bases and J by 3 bases, with 8 bases between. Germline CDR1 reads DFQATT; CDR2 reads SNEGSKA (reference sequence). The CDR3 has 13 residues. The DNA for the CDR3 is TGCAGTGCTAGAGATTTTCTGGACACTGAAGCTTTCTTT. Its translation: CSARDFLDTEAFF.

In its sample, this clonotype was seen many times. This rearrangement joins TRBV24-1 to TRBJ2-1; 8 bases fit TRBD2. The CDR3 length is 16 residues. Germline CDR1 KGHDR, CDR2 SFDVKD. V shed 4 bases and J 2 bases; nucleotides not matched to a gene: 6. CDR3 nucleotide sequence: TGTGCCACCAGTGAAGGGGCGGGGGGCCCCTACAATGAGCAGTTCTTC. Residues: CATSEGAGGPYNEQFF.

This clonotype was counted ten times or more. The genes are TRBV20-1 and TRBJ2-1; tentatively, D is TRBD1 (6 bases). The germline gives CDR1 DFQATT, CDR2 SNEGSKA (reference sequence). This CDR3 contains 14 residues. Trimming removed 6 bases from V and 6 bases from J, with 18 bases in between. The CDR3 reads CSARHHRERNEQFF. CDR3 DNA sequence: TGCAGTGCGCGCCATCACAGGGAACGCAATGAGCAGTTCTTC.

This chain uses TRBV7-9 with TRBJ1-3; D is perhaps TRBD1 (5 bases). V was cut by 9 bases and J by 3 bases, with 12 bases left in between. Germline CDR1 is SEHNR and CDR2 is FQNEAQ (reference sequence). This CDR3 is 13 amino acids long. This CDR3 reads CARGEGYGNTIYF. CDR3 nucleotides: TGTGCCAGGGGGGAAGGATATGGAAACACCATATATTTT. Using reference TRBV7-9 and TRBJ1-3 for the parts outside the CDR3, the full variable domain is DTGVSQNPRHKITKRGQNVTFRCDPISEHNRLYWYRQTLGQGPEFLTYFQNEAQLEKSRLLSDRFSAERPKGSFSTLEIQRTEQGDSAMYLCARGEGYGNTIYFGEGSWLTVV.

In its sample, this clonotype was seen many times. CDR3 bases: TGTGCCAGCTCCGGGACTCCCGGGTACGAGCAGTACTTC. Its protein is CASSGTPGYEQYF. The gene calls are TRBV18 and TRBJ2-7, with TRBD2 as a possible D gene (6 bases). The V gene lost 6 bases and the J gene lost 4 bases, with 13 bases spanning the gap. Germline-derived CDR1 and CDR2 are KGHSH and LQKENI. The CDR3 consists of 13 residues.